Presented here are 13 T cell receptor beta chains from one specimen sequenced in a study of cytomegalovirus exposure and HLA in healthy donors. PCR was performed using 60 Vbeta and 13 Jbeta primers. Method: immunoSEQ multiplex PCR; TCRdb's copy keeps in-frame clones and lacks some. The sample lists around 190,000 clones; around 77% were seen once. The source material was PBMCs. The receptors were sampled from a woman in her twenties or thirties in good health and CMV-seronegative.

This clone has only one observation. This chain connects TRBV7-9 to TRBJ2-2; perhaps TRBD1 as D (6 bases). This CDR3 is built from 13 residues. The V end was cut by 5 bases, the J end by 4 bases, with 8 bases between. Germline V gives CDR1 SEHNR, CDR2 FQNEAQ (reference sequence). The CDR3 region has the DNA TGTGCCAGCAGCCCACAGGGCACCGGGGAGCTGTTTTTT. Its protein product is CASSPQGTGELFF.

The chain employs TRBV5-6 and TRBJ1-6, with 7 positions matching TRBD1. V was clipped by 4 bases and J by 11 bases; unmatched bases: 12. This CDR3 has 15 residues. Germline CDR1 is SGHDT and CDR2 is YYEEEE. The CDR3 nucleotides read TGTGCCAGCAGCCCGATGGACAGGCCGAACACACCCCTCCACTTT. Amino acids: CASSPMDRPNTPLHF. Full variable domain (outside the CDR3, taken from reference TRBV5-6 and TRBJ1-6): DAGVTQSPTHLIKTRGQQVTLRCSPKSGHDTVSWYQQALGQGPQFIFQYYEEEERQRGNFPDRFSGHQFPNYSSELNVNALLLGDSALYLCASSPMDRPNTPLHFGNGTRLTVT.

The chain is built from TRBV7-8 and TRBJ1-5; D uncertain. This CDR3 spans 13 amino acids. CDR1 is SGHVS, CDR2 FQNEAQ, per germline. The V end lost 5 bases, the J end lost 4 bases, and 9 bases lay between the germline ends. In nucleotides, the CDR3 is TGTGCCAGCAGCAATTCCTTGAATCAGCCCCAGCATTTT. It yields the protein CASSNSLNQPQHF.

The chain has TRBV7-2 and TRBJ1-2; the D gene is possibly TRBD1 (6 bases). V was trimmed by 5 bases and J by 7 bases, leaving 14 bases between them. This CDR3 is 13 amino acids long. Germline V gives CDR1 SGHTA, CDR2 FQGNSA. CDR3 sequence reads: CASSPGGGPGYTF. In DNA, the CDR3 is TGTGCCAGCAGCCCTGGGGGGGGCCCTGGCTACACCTTC.

The J gene is TRBJ2-7, the V gene TRBV5-4; 9 bases are shared with TRBD2. The V gene end was trimmed by 3 bases and the J gene end by 5 bases; junction bases not matched to a gene: 9. The CDR3 has 15 residues. CDR1 SGHNT and CDR2 YYREEE come from the germline V gene (reference sequence). The CDR3 loop is CASSYLAGGPHEQYF. CDR3 bases: TGTGCCAGCAGCTATCTGGCGGGGGGGCCTCACGAGCAGTACTTC.

CDR3 region: CAISADRSSGANVLTF. CDR3 in DNA: TGTGCCATCAGCGCTGACAGGAGCTCTGGGGCCAACGTCCTGACTTTC. The V gene is TRBV10-3, the J gene TRBJ2-6; a weak D match, TRBD1 (6 bases). Germline V lookup: CDR1 ENHRY, CDR2 SYGVKD. V lost 6 bases, J lost 0 bases, and 12 bases lay in between. This CDR3 is built from 16 residues.

The V gene is TRBV6-1, the J gene TRBJ1-1; D perhaps matches TRBD1 (5 bases). The ends were cut back, 7 bases at V and 10 bases at J, with 10 bases in the middle. Germline V CDR1 and CDR2: MNHNS, SASEGT. The CDR3 extends over 10 amino acids. CDR3: CASKGAGAFF. The DNA for the CDR3 is TGTGCCAGCAAAGGGGCTGGAGCTTTCTTT.

The chain recombines TRBV30 with TRBJ2-6; 7 positions agree with TRBD1. Unmatched junction bases numbered 0, after V lost 2 bases and J lost 2 bases. CDR1 and CDR2 (germline): GTSNPN, SVGIG (reference sequence). There are 14 residues in the CDR3. CDR3 bases: TGTGCCTGGAGTCAGGGGGCTGGGGCCAACGTCCTGACTTTC. It encodes CAWSQGAGANVLTF.

There are a few counts of this clone. The genes are TRBV5-1 and TRBJ1-3; tentatively, D is TRBD1 (5 bases). Trimming removed 7 bases from V and 4 bases from J, with 15 bases in between. This CDR3 region has 14 residues. The V gene's germline CDR1 is SGHRS and CDR2 YFSETQ. CDR3 in amino acids: CASSSAGIGNTIYF. CDR3 coding DNA: TGCGCCAGCTCGAGCGCAGGGATAGGAAACACCATATATTTT.

This rearrangement joins TRBV4-2 to TRBJ1-2, with D hard to call. Germline V gene data show CDR1 as LGHNA and CDR2 as YNFKEQ. The CDR3 is 14 residues long. Between the trimmed V and J ends, which lost 1 base and 8 bases, there was a span of 14 bases. The CDR3 loop is CASSQVAGEEGYTF. CDR3 nucleotides: TGTGCCAGCAGCCAAGTGGCCGGGGAGGAAGGCTACACCTTC.

This clone was observed a handful of times. V and J are TRBV7-2 and TRBJ1-2; D perhaps matches TRBD1 (5 bases). The CDR3 contains 16 residues. Germline CDR1 SGHTA, CDR2 FQGNSA. Trimming removed 3 bases from V and 4 bases from J, with 18 bases in between. The CDR3 sequence is CASSFQGFRTSYGYTF. The DNA of the CDR3 is TGTGCCAGCAGCTTCCAGGGATTTCGAACATCCTATGGCTACACCTTC.

V gene TRBV27 combines with J gene TRBJ2-1; D may be TRBD2 (6 bases). V lost 3 bases and J 1 base, leaving 10 bases between the germline ends. Germline CDR1 MNHEY, CDR2 SMNVEV (reference sequence). This CDR3 has 15 amino acids. The CDR3 loop reads CASSFYGGSYNEQFF. The DNA of the CDR3 is TGTGCCAGCAGTTTTTATGGGGGGTCCTACAATGAGCAGTTCTTC.

The chain links TRBV7-5 to TRBJ1-5. TRBV7-5 is assigned pseudogene status. The CDR3 extends over 18 amino acids. In DNA, the CDR3 is TGTGCCAGAAGCTTAGGTAATCGTCCGGCGGCTATAATTAAGCCCCAGCATTTT. Residues: CARSLGNRPAAIIKPQHF.